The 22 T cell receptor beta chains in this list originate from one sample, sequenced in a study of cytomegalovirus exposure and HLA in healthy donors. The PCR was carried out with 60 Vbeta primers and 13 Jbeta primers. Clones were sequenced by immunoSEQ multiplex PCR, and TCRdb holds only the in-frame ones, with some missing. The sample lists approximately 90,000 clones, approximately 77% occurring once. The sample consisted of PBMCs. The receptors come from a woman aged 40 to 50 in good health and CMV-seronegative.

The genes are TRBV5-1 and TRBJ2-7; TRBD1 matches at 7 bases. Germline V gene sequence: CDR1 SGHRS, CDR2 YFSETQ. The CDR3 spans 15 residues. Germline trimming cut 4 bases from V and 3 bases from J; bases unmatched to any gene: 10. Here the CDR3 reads CASSLLGQPYYEQYF. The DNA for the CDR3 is TGCGCCAGCAGCCTGCTGGGACAGCCTTACTACGAGCAGTACTTC. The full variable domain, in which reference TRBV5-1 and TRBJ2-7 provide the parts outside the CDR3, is KAGVTQTPRYLIKTRGQQVTLSCSPISGHRSVSWYQQTPGQGLQFLFEYFSETQRNKGNFPGRFSGRQFSNSRSEMNVSTLELGDSALYLCASSLLGQPYYEQYFGPGTRLTVT.

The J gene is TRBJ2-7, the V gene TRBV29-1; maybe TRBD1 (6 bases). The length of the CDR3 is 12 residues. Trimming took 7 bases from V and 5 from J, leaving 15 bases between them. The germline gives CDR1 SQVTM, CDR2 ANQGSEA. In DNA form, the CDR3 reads TGCAGCGCCCAGGGGCAGTTTAACGAGCAGTACTTC. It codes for CSAQGQFNEQYF.

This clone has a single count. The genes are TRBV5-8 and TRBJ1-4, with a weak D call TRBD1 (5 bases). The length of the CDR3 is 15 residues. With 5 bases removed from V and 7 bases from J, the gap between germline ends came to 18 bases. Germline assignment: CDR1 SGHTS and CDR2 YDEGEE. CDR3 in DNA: TGTGCCAGCAGACAGCAGGGTGGTGTTGGTGAAAAACTGTTTTTT. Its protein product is CASRQQGGVGEKLFF.

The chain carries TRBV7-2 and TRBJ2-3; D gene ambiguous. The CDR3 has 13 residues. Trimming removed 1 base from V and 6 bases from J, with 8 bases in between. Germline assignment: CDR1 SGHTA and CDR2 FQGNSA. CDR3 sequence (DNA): TGTGCCAGCAGCTTAGTCGTCCGTGATACGCAGTATTTT. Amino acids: CASSLVVRDTQYF.

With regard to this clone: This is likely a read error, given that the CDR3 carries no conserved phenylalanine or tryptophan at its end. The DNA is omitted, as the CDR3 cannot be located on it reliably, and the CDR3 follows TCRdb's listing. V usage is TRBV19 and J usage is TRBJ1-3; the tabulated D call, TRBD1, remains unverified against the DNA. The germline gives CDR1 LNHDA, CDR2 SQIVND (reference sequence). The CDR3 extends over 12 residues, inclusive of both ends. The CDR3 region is CASSILDRFSYV.

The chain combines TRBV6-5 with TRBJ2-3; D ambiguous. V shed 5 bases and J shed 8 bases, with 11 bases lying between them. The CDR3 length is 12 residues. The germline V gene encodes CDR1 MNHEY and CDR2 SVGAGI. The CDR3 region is CASSAISGTQYF. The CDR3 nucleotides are TGTGCCAGCAGTGCCATCTCGGGTACGCAGTATTTT.

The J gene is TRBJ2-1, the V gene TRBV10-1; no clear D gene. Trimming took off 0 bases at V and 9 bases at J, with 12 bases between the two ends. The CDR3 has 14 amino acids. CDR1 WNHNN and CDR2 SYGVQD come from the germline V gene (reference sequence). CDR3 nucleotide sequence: TGCGCCAGCAGTGAGTCCGCCGGAGTCGCTGAGCAGTTCTTC. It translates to CASSESAGVAEQFF.

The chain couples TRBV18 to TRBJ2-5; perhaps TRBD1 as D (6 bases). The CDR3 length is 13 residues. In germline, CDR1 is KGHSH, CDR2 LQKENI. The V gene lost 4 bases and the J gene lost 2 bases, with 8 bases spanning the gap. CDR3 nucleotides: TGTGCCAGCTCACTTGGACAGCAAGAGACCCAGTACTTC. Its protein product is CASSLGQQETQYF.

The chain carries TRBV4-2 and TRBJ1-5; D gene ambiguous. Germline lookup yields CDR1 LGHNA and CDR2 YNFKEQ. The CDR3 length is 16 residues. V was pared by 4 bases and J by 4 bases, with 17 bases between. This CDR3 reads CASSPQPHSINQPQHF. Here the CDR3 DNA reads TGTGCCAGCAGCCCGCAGCCACATAGCATAAATCAGCCCCAGCATTTT.

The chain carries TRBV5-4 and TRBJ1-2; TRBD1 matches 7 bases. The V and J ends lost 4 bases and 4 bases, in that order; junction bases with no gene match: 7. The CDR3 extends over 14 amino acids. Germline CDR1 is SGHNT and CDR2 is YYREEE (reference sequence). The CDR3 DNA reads TGTGCCAGCAGCAGCGACAGGGTGCTCTATGGCTACACCTTC. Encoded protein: CASSSDRVLYGYTF.

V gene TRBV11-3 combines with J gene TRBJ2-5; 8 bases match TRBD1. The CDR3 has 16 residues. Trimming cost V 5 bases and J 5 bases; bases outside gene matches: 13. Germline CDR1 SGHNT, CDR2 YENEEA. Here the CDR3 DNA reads TGTGCCAGCAGCCCCGGACAGGGTCCCCTGGCGGAGACCCAGTACTTC. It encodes CASSPGQGPLAETQYF.

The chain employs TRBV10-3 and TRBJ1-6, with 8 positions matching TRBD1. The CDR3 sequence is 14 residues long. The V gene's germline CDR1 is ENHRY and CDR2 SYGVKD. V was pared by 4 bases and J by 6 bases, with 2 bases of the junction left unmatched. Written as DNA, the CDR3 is TGTGCCATCAGTGGACAGGGGAGTAATTCACCCCTCCACTTT. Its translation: CAISGQGSNSPLHF.

The CDR3 loop reads CAWGTGTNTEAFF. CDR3 bases: TGTGCCTGGGGGACAGGGACGAACACTGAAGCTTTCTTT. The V gene is TRBV30, the J gene TRBJ1-1; 9 nucleotides agree with TRBD1. The CDR3 sequence is 13 residues long. Germline CDR1 GTSNPN, CDR2 SVGIG (reference sequence). The V gene end was trimmed by 5 bases and the J gene end by 1 base; junction bases not matched to a gene: 2.

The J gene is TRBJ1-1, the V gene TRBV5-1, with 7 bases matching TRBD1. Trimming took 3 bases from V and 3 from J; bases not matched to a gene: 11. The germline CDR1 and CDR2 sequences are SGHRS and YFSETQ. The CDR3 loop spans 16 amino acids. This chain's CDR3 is CASSYNGQDGYTEAFF. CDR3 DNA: TGCGCCAGCAGCTACAATGGACAGGATGGGTACACTGAAGCTTTCTTT. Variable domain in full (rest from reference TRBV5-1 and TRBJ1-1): KAGVTQTPRYLIKTRGQQVTLSCSPISGHRSVSWYQQTPGQGLQFLFEYFSETQRNKGNFPGRFSGRQFSNSRSEMNVSTLELGDSALYLCASSYNGQDGYTEAFFGQGTRLTVV.

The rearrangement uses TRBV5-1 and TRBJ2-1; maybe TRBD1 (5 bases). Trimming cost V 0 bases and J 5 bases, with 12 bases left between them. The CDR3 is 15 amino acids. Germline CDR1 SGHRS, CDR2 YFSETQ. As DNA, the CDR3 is TGCGCCAGCAGCTTGGGGACATGGATAAACAATGAGCAGTTCTTC. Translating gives CASSLGTWINNEQFF.

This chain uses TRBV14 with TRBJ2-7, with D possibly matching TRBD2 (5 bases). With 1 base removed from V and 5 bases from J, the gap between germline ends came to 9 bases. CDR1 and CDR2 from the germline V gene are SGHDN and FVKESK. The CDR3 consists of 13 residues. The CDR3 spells CASSQVGIHEQYF. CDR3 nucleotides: TGTGCCAGCAGCCAAGTCGGGATCCACGAGCAGTACTTC. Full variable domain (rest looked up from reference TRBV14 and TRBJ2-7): EAGVTQFPSHSVIEKGQTVTLRCDPISGHDNLYWYRRVMGKEIKFLLHFVKESKQDESGMPNNRFLAERTGGTYSTLKVQPAELEDSGVYFCASSQVGIHEQYFGPGTRLTVT.

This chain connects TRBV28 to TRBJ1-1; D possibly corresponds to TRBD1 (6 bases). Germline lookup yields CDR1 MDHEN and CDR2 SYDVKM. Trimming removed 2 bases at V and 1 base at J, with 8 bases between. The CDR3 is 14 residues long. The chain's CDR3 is CASSLPGQNTEAFF. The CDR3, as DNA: TGTGCCAGCAGTTTACCGGGACAGAACACTGAAGCTTTCTTT.

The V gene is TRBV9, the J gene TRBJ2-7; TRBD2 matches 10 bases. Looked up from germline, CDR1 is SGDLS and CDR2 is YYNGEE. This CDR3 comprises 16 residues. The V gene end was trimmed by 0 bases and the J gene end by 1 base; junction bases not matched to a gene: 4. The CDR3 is CASSVGSGGASYEQYF. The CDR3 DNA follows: TGTGCCAGCAGCGTAGGGAGCGGGGGGGCTTCCTACGAGCAGTACTTC.

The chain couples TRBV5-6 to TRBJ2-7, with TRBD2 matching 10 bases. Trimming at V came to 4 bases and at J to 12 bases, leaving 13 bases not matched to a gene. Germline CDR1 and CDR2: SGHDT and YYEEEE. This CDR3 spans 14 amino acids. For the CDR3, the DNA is TGTGCCAGCAGCCCCTTAGCGGGGGGCCAATTGGCGTACTTC. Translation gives CASSPLAGGQLAYF.

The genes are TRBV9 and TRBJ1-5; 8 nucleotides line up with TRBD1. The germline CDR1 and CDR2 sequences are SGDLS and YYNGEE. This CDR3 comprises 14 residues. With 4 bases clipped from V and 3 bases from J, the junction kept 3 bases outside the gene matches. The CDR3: CASSPTGDNQPQHF. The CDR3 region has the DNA TGTGCCAGCAGCCCGACAGGGGACAATCAGCCCCAGCATTTT. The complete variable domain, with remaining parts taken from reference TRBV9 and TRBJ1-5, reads DSGVTQTPKHLITATGQRVTLRCSPRSGDLSVYWYQQSLDQGLQFLIQYYNGEERAKGNILERFSAQQFPDLHSELNLSSLELGDSALYFCASSPTGDNQPQHFGDGTRLSIL.

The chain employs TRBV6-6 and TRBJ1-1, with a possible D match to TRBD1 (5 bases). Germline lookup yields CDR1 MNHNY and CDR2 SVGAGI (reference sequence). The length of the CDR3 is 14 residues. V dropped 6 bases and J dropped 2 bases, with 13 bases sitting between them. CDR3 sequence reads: CASSPDTFNTEAFF. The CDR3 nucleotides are TGTGCCAGCAGCCCGGACACCTTTAACACTGAAGCTTTCTTT.

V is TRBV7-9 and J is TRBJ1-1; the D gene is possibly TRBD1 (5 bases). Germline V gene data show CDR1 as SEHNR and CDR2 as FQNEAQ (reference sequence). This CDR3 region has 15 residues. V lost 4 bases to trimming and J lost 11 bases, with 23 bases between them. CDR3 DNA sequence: TGTGCCAGCAGCTCGCCCGAGCCGGGGGAACTGAATGCTTTCTTT. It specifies CASSSPEPGELNAFF. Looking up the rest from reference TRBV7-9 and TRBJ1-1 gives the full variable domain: DTGVSQNPRHKITKRGQNVTFRCDPISEHNRLYWYRQTLGQGPEFLTYFQNEAQLEKSRLLSDRFSAERPKGSFSTLEIQRTEQGDSAMYLCASSSPEPGELNAFFGQGTRLTVV.